This T cell receptor beta chain was recorded in a study of blood T cells in healthy people across ages. Trimming took off 0 bases at V and 1 base at J, with 6 bases between the two ends. Germline V gene sequence: CDR1 MNHEY, CDR2 SVGAGI. The CDR3 is 14 residues long. Next came a second PCR, run for roughly 6 to 11 cycles, which used a sample-barcoded 5' primer along with a J-beta primer mix. From the 5' RACE reads, TCRdb called clonotypes with MiXCR, one entry per CDR3 protein. The table lists roughly 1.9 million distinct CDR3 sequences, about 39% of them singletons, with under 30% in the top ten. Specimen: blood. The chain joins TRBV6-5 to TRBJ1-1; possible D gene TRBD1, 5 bases. This TCR was recovered from a human donor in good health. CDR3 protein: CASSYSGTNTEAFF. In DNA, the CDR3 is TGTGCCAGCAGTTACTCCGGGACGAACACTGAAGCTTTCTTT.